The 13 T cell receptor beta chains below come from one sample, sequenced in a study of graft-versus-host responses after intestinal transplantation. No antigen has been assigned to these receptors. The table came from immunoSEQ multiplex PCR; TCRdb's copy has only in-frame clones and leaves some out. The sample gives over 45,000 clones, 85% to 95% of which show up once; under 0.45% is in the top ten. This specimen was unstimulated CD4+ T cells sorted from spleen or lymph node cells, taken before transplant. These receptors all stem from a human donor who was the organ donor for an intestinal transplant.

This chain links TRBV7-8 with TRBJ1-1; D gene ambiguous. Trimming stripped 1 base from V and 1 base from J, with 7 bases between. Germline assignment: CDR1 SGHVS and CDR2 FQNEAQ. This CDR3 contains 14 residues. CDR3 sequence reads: CASSLVVGNTEAFF. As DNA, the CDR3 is TGTGCCAGCAGCTTAGTAGTTGGGAACACTGAAGCTTTCTTT.

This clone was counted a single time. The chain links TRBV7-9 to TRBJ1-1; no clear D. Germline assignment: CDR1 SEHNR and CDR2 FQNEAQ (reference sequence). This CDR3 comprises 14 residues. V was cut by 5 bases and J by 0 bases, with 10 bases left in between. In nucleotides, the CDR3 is TGTGCCAGCAGCCCCACGACACTGAACACTGAAGCTTTCTTT. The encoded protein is CASSPTTLNTEAFF.

In nucleotides, the CDR3 is TGCAGCGTTGAAGACGGGGGGCCGTTGAATGAGCAGTTCTTC. Translation gives CSVEDGGPLNEQFF. The rearrangement links TRBV29-1 to TRBJ2-1; D is possibly TRBD2 (7 bases). The CDR3 totals 14 residues. Per the germline V gene, CDR1 is SQVTM and CDR2 is ANQGSEA. Trimming removed 0 bases at V and 7 bases at J, with 13 bases between.

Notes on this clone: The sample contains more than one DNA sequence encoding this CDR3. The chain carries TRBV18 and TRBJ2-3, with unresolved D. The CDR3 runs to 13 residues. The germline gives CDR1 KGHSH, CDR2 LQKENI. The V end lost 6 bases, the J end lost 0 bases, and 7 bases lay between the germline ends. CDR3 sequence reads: CASSPPSTDTQYF. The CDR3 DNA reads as TGTGCCAGCTCTCCTCCTAGCACAGATACGCAGTATTTT.

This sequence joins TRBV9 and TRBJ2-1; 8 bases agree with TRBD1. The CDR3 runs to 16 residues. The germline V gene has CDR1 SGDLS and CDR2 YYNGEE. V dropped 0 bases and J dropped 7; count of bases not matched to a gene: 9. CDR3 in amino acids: CASSVAQTGARNEQFF. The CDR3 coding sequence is TGTGCCAGCAGCGTAGCCCAGACAGGGGCGCGGAATGAGCAGTTCTTC. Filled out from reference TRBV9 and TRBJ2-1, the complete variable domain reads DSGVTQTPKHLITATGQRVTLRCSPRSGDLSVYWYQQSLDQGLQFLIQYYNGEERAKGNILERFSAQQFPDLHSELNLSSLELGDSALYFCASSVAQTGARNEQFFGPGTRLTVL.

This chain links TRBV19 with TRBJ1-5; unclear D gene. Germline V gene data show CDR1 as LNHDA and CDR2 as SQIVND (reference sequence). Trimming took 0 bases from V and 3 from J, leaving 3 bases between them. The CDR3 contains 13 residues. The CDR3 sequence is CASSIESNQPQHF. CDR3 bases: TGTGCCAGTAGTATAGAGTCCAATCAGCCCCAGCATTTT. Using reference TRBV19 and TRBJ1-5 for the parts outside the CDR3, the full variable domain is DGGITQSPKYLFRKEGQNVTLSCEQNLNHDAMYWYRQDPGQGLRLIYYSQIVNDFQKGDIAEGYSVSREKKESFPLTVTSAQKNPTAFYLCASSIESNQPQHFGDGTRLSIL.

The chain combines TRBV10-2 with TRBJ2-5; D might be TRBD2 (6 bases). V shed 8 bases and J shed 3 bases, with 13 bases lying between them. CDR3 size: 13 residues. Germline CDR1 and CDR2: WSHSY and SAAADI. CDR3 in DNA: TGCGCCAGCGGTTGGGGGGAGGAAGAGACCCAGTACTTC. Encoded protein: CASGWGEEETQYF.

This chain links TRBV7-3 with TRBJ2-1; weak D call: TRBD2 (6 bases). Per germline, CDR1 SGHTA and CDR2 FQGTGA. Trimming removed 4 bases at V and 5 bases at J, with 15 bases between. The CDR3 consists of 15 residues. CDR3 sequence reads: CASSSAHIADNEQFF. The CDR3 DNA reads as TGTGCCAGCAGCTCAGCCCATATAGCGGACAATGAGCAGTTCTTC.

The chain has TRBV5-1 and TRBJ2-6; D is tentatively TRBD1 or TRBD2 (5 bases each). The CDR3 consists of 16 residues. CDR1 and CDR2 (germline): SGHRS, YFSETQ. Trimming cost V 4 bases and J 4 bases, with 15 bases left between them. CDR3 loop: CASSTGTGSGANVLTF. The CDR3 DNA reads TGCGCCAGCAGCACCGGGACGGGCTCGGGGGCCAACGTCCTGACTTTC.

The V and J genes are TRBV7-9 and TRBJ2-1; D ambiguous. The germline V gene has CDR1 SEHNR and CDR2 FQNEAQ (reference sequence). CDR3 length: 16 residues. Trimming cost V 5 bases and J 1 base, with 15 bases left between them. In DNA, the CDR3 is TGTGCCAGCAGCCACCTCCGGGTCGGATCCTACAATGAGCAGTTCTTC. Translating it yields CASSHLRVGSYNEQFF.

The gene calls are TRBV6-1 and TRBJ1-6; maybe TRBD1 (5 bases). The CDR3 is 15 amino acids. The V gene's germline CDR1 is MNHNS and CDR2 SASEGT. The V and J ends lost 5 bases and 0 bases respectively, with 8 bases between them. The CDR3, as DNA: TGTGCCAGCAGTCGGACATTCTCCTATAATTCACCCCTCCACTTT. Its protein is CASSRTFSYNSPLHF.

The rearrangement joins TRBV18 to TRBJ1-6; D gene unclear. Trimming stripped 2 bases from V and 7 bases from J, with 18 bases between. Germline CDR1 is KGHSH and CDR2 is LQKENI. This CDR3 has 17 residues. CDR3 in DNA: TGTGCCAGCTCACCATTTCCGCTTACAGAACAAAATTCACCCCTCCACTTT. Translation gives CASSPFPLTEQNSPLHF.

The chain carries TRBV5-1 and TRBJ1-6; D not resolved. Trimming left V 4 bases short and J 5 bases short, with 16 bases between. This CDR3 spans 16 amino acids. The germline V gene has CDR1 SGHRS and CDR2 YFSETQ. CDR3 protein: CASSPQGREHNSPLHF. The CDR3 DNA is TGCGCCAGCAGCCCCCAAGGGAGGGAGCATAATTCACCCCTCCACTTT.